These 21 T cell receptor beta chains were all obtained from the same sample, sequenced in a study of PD-L1 blockade in urothelial cancer (TCRdb year 2017). Library generation was performed with the immunoSEQ multiplex PCR assay. TCRdb limited this immuneACCESS table to in-frame rearrangements with V and J called. A share of clones is missing; checked studies link under half to unresolved V genes, and the rest is unexplained. A total of about 76,000 clones appear in this sample, 80% to 95% of them only once. In total, the top ten clones hold about 0.91% of the sample. This specimen's time point label, per the study, means: peripheral blood 6 weeks after treatment start. The specimen comprised PBMCs, sampled around atezolizumab (anti-PD-L1) treatment. The receptors were sampled from a woman aged 80 or over with urothelial cancer.

The chain has TRBV18 and TRBJ2-3, with D perhaps matching TRBD1 (5 bases). Germline lookup yields CDR1 KGHSH and CDR2 LQKENI. The CDR3 extends over 11 amino acids. V lost 2 bases to trimming and J lost 9 bases, with 6 bases between them. CDR3 bases: TGTGCCAGCTCACCAAAGGGGACGCAGTATTTT. It encodes CASSPKGTQYF.

The chain employs TRBV5-1 and TRBJ2-7; 9 bases map to TRBD2. CDR3 size: 14 residues. The germline gives CDR1 SGHRS, CDR2 YFSETQ. V was clipped by 2 bases and J by 2 bases; unmatched bases: 2. This CDR3 is CASSLRGRAYEQYF. The CDR3 DNA is TGCGCCAGCAGCTTACGCGGGAGGGCCTACGAGCAGTACTTC.

The CDR3 loop is CASSSRTSVTGELFF. The CDR3 DNA sequence: TGTGCCAGCAGCTCCCGGACTAGCGTCACCGGGGAGCTGTTTTTT. The V and J genes are TRBV7-3 and TRBJ2-2; TRBD2 matches at 9 bases. CDR3 length equals 15 residues. After removal of 4 bases from V and 4 bases from J, the junction contained 4 bases not matched to a gene. Germline V lookup: CDR1 SGHTA, CDR2 FQGTGA. Drawing the rest from reference TRBV7-3 and TRBJ2-2, the complete variable domain is GAGVSQTPSNKVTEKGKYVELRCDPISGHTALYWYRQSLGQGPEFLIYFQGTGAADDSGLPNDRFFAVRPEGSVSTLKIQRTERGDSAVYLCASSSRTSVTGELFFGEGSRLTVL.

V gene TRBV27 combines with J gene TRBJ1-4, with D perhaps TRBD1 (6 bases). From germline, CDR1 is MNHEY and CDR2 SMNVEV (reference sequence). CDR3 length: 16 amino acids. V gave up 5 bases and J gave up 3 bases, with 16 bases separating them. The DNA for the CDR3 is TGTGCCAGCAGTCCCCAGGGGTTGGGTTCTAATGAAAAACTGTTTTTT. The encoded protein is CASSPQGLGSNEKLFF.

In nucleotides, the CDR3 is TGTGCCAGCTCACCAGGGACAGGTAGGATGAACACTGAAGCTTTCTTT. Residues: CASSPGTGRMNTEAFF. V usage is TRBV18 and J usage is TRBJ1-1, with TRBD1 matching 8 bases. The CDR3 is 16 residues long. V shed 2 bases, J shed 0 bases, and the junction held 5 bases outside the gene matches. Germline CDR1 is KGHSH and CDR2 is LQKENI.

V gene TRBV19 combines with J gene TRBJ1-1, with D maybe TRBD1 (5 bases). The CDR3 extends over 14 amino acids. The ends were cut back, 3 bases at V and 1 base at J, with 9 bases in the middle. Germline CDR1 and CDR2: LNHDA and SQIVND (reference sequence). The CDR3 sequence: CASSIRTTNTEAFF. CDR3 DNA: TGTGCCAGTAGTATCCGGACAACGAACACTGAAGCTTTCTTT.

V usage is TRBV2 and J usage is TRBJ1-1; a possible D gene is TRBD1 (5 bases). The V gene's germline CDR1 is SNHLY and CDR2 FYNNEI. V was shortened by 3 bases and J by 1 base, with 6 bases between the two germline ends. The CDR3 extends over 13 amino acids. The CDR3, as DNA: TGTGCCAGCAGTGATACAGGGAACACTGAAGCTTTCTTT. As protein: CASSDTGNTEAFF. The whole variable domain, remainder taken from reference TRBV2 and TRBJ1-1, is EPEVTQTPSHQVTQMGQEVILRCVPISNHLYFYWYRQILGQKVEFLVSFYNNEISEKSEIFDDQFSVERPDGSNFTLKIRSTKLEDSAMYFCASSDTGNTEAFFGQGTRLTVV.

The CDR3 here is CASSGRRGQETQYF. CDR3 sequence (DNA): TGTGCCAGCAGTGGGCGCAGGGGACAAGAGACCCAGTACTTC. The chain is built from TRBV2 and TRBJ2-5; a possible D gene is TRBD1 (6 bases). Germline V gene lookup returns CDR1 SNHLY and CDR2 FYNNEI. The V gene lost 4 bases and the J gene lost 2 bases, with 11 bases spanning the gap. This CDR3 contains 14 residues.

This clone was seen just once. The chain recombines TRBV27 with TRBJ2-3, with D possibly TRBD2 on 5 matching bases. The CDR3 length is 13 residues. Trimming shortened V by 6 bases and J by 4 bases, and 11 bases separated the two germline ends. Germline V CDR1 and CDR2: MNHEY, SMNVEV (reference sequence). DNA for the CDR3: TGTGCCAGCAGAGACTACGGGCCAGATACGCAGTATTTT. This encodes CASRDYGPDTQYF.

J is TRBJ1-4 and V is TRBV6-1; TRBD1 matches at 7 bases. This CDR3 spans 13 amino acids. In germline, CDR1 is MNHNS, CDR2 SASEGT. V was clipped by 5 bases and J by 7 bases; unmatched bases: 4. The CDR3 DNA reads as TGTGCCAGCAGTAGGGGGCCGGGTGAAAAACTGTTTTTT. Protein product: CASSRGPGEKLFF.

This sequence joins TRBV7-9 and TRBJ2-5; D ambiguous. V was pared by 4 bases and J by 4 bases, with 10 bases between. Germline CDR1 and CDR2: SEHNR and FQNEAQ (reference sequence). The CDR3 sequence is 13 residues long. In DNA form, the CDR3 reads TGTGCCAGCAGCTCGATTTCGGGAGAGACCCAGTACTTC. This codes for CASSSISGETQYF.

The rearrangement uses TRBV9 and TRBJ2-7, with a tentative D call TRBD1 (6 bases). Germline values: CDR1 SGDLS, CDR2 YYNGEE. The CDR3 runs to 13 residues. V was trimmed by 3 bases and J by 6 bases, leaving 13 bases between them. CDR3 DNA: TGTGCCAGCAGCGCGACAGGAACCCGCGAGCAGTACTTC. As protein: CASSATGTREQYF.

The gene calls are TRBV25-1 and TRBJ2-1; D is ambiguous. V lost 2 bases to trimming and J lost 4 bases, with 9 bases between them. This CDR3 spans 14 amino acids. Germline V lookup: CDR1 MGHDK, CDR2 SYGVNS. The CDR3 DNA reads TGTGCCAGCAGTGAACTAGACTGGTACAATGAGCAGTTCTTC. Its translation is CASSELDWYNEQFF.

The gene calls are TRBV5-4 and TRBJ2-3; 8 nucleotides align to TRBD2. Germline V lookup: CDR1 SGHNT, CDR2 YYREEE (reference sequence). The V segment lost 6 bases and the J segment 1 base; nucleotides outside the gene matches: 13. The CDR3 has 17 amino acids. This CDR3 is CASISRGGGPGTDTQYF. The DNA for the CDR3 is TGTGCCAGCATCTCTCGGGGGGGAGGGCCAGGCACAGATACGCAGTATTTT.

V and J are TRBV5-6 and TRBJ1-4; D gene unclear. The length of the CDR3 is 14 residues. The ends were cut back, 2 bases at V and 8 bases at J, with 13 bases in the middle. CDR1 and CDR2 (germline): SGHDT, YYEEEE. The CDR3 region is CASSFRGRREKLFF. The CDR3 nucleotides read TGTGCCAGCAGCTTTCGAGGGAGGAGAGAAAAACTGTTTTTT.

Only one count was recorded for this clone. CDR3 residues: CASSLVGGGGSTDTQYF. The CDR3 DNA is TGTGCCAGCAGCTTAGTTGGCGGGGGGGGTAGCACAGATACGCAGTATTTT. The chain links TRBV7-2 to TRBJ2-3, with TRBD2 matching over 9 bases. The germline CDR1 and CDR2 sequences are SGHTA and FQGNSA. This CDR3 has 17 residues. The V gene end was trimmed by 1 base and the J gene end by 0 bases; junction bases not matched to a gene: 5.

This clone was recorded once. The CDR3 nucleotides are TGCGCCAGCAGCTTGGCTGGCAGCGGGAGCGCCCGGAATGAGCAGTTCTTC. As protein: CASSLAGSGSARNEQFF. The gene calls are TRBV5-1 and TRBJ2-1; 8 bases match TRBD2. CDR1 and CDR2 from the germline V gene are SGHRS and YFSETQ. There are 17 residues in the CDR3. The J segment lost 7 bases and the V segment lost 0 bases, leaving 12 bases of the junction unmatched.

This chain uses TRBV6-1 with TRBJ1-1; D perhaps matches TRBD1 (6 bases). V lost 4 bases, J lost 1 base, and 13 bases lay in between. Germline CDR1 is MNHNS and CDR2 is SASEGT. This CDR3 has 15 amino acids. In DNA, the CDR3 is TGTGCCAGCAGTGTCATGAGGGGGGGGAACACTGAAGCTTTCTTT. Translation: CASSVMRGGNTEAFF.

The V call is TRBV30, the J call TRBJ2-2, with D uncertain. The V and J ends lost 3 bases and 4 bases respectively, with 15 bases between them. CDR3 length equals 15 residues. Germline lookup yields CDR1 GTSNPN and CDR2 SVGIG (reference sequence). CDR3 nucleotide sequence: TGTGCCTGGAGCCTGACCAACCGGGTCACCGGGGAGCTGTTTTTT. Its translation is CAWSLTNRVTGELFF.

V gene TRBV7-8 combines with J gene TRBJ2-1, with a weak D call TRBD1 (5 bases). The germline CDR1 and CDR2 sequences are SGHVS and FQNEAQ. The CDR3 consists of 15 residues. The V end was cut by 4 bases, the J end by 4 bases, with 14 bases between. CDR3 region: CASSSTGPNYNEQFF. For the CDR3, the DNA is TGTGCCAGCAGCTCTACAGGACCTAATTACAATGAGCAGTTCTTC.

This chain connects TRBV7-2 to TRBJ1-5; TRBD1 is a possible D gene (6 bases). This CDR3 is built from 14 residues. Germline V lookup: CDR1 SGHTA, CDR2 FQGNSA. Trimming took 5 bases from V and 4 from J, leaving 12 bases between them. CDR3 nucleotides: TGTGCCAGCAGCCCCAGACAGGTAAATCAGCCCCAGCATTTT. Protein sequence: CASSPRQVNQPQHF.